This paragraph reports one TCR beta chain. Antigen unknown. The CDR3 is 16 residues long. Trimming took 3 bases from V and 5 from J; bases not matched to a gene: 11. This sample was included in a study of cytomegalovirus exposure and HLA in healthy donors. Overall study: A data release that came early held approximately 85 million unique TCRs from HLA-typed donors.

Study-wide results and caveats: When a later analysis was performed, an Asian-associated ancestry cluster reportedly had fewer N-insertions than the roughly 690-donor mean. A later look showed TCR association rates differing by HLA locus, highest for DRB1 and lowest for HLA-C. Within an earlier analysis, most TCR beta V segments proved productive either about 87% or about 30% of the time.

Vbeta (60) and Jbeta (13) primers were used in the PCR. Clones were sequenced by immunoSEQ multiplex PCR, and TCRdb holds only the in-frame ones, with some missing. Among tens of thousands of clones, around 70% were seen once, and the ten largest hold roughly 15%. This clonotype was sampled from a middle-aged woman in good health and CMV-seropositive. The chain employs TRBV23-1 and TRBJ2-7; 9 bases align to TRBD1. TRBV23-1 is an ORF for which the function is uncertain. The sample taken for sequencing was PBMCs. The CDR3 loop is CASSQGDRVVVHEQYF. The DNA for the CDR3 is TGCGCCAGCAGTCAGGGGGACAGGGTGGTAGTCCACGAGCAGTACTTC.